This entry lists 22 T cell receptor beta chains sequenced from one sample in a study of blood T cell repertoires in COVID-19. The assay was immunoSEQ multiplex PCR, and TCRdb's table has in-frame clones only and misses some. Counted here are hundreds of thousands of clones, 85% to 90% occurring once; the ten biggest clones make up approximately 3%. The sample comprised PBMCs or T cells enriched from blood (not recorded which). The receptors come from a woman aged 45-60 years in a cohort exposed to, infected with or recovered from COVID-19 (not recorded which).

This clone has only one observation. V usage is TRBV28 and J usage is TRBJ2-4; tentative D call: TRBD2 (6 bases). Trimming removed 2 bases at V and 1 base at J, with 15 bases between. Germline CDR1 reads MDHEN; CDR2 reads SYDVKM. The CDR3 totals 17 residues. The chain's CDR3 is CASSLNGLALAKNIQYF. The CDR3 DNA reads TGTGCCAGCAGTTTAAATGGGCTAGCGTTGGCCAAAAACATTCAGTACTTC.

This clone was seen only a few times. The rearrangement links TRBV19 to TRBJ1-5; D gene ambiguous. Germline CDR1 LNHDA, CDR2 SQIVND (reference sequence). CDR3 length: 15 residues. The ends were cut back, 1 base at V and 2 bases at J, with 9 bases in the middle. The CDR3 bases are TGTGCCAGTAGTATAGCTACCGGGGGCAATCAGCCCCAGCATTTT. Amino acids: CASSIATGGNQPQHF.

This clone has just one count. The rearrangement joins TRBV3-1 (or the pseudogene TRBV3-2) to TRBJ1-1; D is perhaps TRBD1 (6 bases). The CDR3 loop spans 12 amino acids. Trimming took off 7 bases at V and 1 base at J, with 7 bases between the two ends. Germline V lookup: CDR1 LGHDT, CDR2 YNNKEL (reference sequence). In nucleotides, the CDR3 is TGTGCCAGCACCAGGGGGAACACTGAAGCTTTCTTT. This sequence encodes CASTRGNTEAFF.

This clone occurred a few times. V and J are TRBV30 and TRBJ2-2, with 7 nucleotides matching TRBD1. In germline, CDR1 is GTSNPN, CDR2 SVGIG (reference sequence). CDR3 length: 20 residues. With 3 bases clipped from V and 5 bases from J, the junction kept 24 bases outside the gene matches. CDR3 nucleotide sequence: TGTGCCTGGAGCCCAAAGGGGGCAGGGGGAAAAGTAAAGGTGACCGGGGAGCTGTTTTTT. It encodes CAWSPKGAGGKVKVTGELFF.

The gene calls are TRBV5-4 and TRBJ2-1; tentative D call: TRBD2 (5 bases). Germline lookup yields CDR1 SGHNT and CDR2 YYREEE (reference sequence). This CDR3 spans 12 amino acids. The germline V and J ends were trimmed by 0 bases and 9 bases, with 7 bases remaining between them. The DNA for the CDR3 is TGTGCCAGCAGCTTGGTCGAGGGTGAGCAGTTCTTC. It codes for CASSLVEGEQFF.

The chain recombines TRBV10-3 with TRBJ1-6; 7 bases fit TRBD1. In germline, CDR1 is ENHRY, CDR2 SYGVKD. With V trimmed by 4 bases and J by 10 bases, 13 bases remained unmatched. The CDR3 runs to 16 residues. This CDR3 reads CAISGGGGKRGSPLHF. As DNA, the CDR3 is TGTGCCATCAGTGGAGGAGGGGGCAAGAGAGGGTCACCCCTCCACTTT.

As DNA, the CDR3 is TGTGCCAGCAGCCCGGGGGTAATGAGCGGGGGAGCGACCTACGAGCAGTACTTC. Protein: CASSPGVMSGGATYEQYF. The rearrangement joins TRBV7-2 to TRBJ2-7, with 8 bases matching TRBD2. J gave up 2 bases and V 5 bases, and 17 bases lay outside the gene matches. This CDR3 comprises 18 residues. CDR1 and CDR2 from the germline V gene are SGHTA and FQGNSA.

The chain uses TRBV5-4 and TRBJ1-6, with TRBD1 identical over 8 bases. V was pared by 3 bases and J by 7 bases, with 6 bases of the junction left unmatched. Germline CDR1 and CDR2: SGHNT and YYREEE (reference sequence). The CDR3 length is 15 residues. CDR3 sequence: CASSSGQALNSPLHF. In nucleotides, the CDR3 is TGTGCCAGCAGCTCGGGACAGGCACTAAATTCACCCCTCCACTTT.

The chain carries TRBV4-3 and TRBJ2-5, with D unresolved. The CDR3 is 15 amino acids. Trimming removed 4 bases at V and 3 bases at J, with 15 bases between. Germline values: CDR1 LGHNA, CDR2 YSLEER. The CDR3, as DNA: TGCGCCAGCAGCCTCCGTCCTGGTGGAGAAGAGACCCAGTACTTC. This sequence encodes CASSLRPGGEETQYF.

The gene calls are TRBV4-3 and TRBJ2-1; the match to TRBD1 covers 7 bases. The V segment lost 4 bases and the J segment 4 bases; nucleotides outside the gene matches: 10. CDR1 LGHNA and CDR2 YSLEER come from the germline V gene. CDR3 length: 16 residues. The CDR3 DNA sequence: TGCGCCAGCAGCCTTAGTAGGGACAGACCATACAATGAGCAGTTCTTC. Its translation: CASSLSRDRPYNEQFF.

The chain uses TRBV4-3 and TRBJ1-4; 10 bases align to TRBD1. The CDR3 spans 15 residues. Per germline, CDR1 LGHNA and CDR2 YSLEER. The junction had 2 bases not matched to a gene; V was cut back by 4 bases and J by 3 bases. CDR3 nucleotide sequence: TGCGCCAGCAGCCCGGACAGGGGGGCTAATGAAAAACTGTTTTTT. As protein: CASSPDRGANEKLFF.

CDR3 region: CASSVVVTGGEEQFF. CDR3 DNA sequence: TGTGCCAGCAGCGTAGTTGTGACCGGGGGGGAGGAGCAGTTCTTC. The genes are TRBV9 and TRBJ2-1; 8 bases are a match to TRBD2. The CDR3 contains 15 residues. The germline gives CDR1 SGDLS, CDR2 YYNGEE. The V gene end was trimmed by 0 bases and the J gene end by 10 bases; junction bases not matched to a gene: 9.

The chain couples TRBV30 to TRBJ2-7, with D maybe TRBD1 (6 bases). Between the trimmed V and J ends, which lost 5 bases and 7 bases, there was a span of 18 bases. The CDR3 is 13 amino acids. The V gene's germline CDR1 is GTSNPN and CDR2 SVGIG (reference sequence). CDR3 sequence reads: CAWGGQTLREQYF. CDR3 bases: TGTGCCTGGGGGGGACAAACCCTTCGAGAGCAGTACTTC.

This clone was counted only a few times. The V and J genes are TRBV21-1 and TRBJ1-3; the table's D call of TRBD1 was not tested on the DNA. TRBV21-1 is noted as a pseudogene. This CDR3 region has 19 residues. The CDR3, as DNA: TGTGCCATCCCCGATCCAGACAGGGGGATGTTAAGAACTGGAAACACCATATATTTT. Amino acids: CAIPDPDRGMLRTGNTIYF.

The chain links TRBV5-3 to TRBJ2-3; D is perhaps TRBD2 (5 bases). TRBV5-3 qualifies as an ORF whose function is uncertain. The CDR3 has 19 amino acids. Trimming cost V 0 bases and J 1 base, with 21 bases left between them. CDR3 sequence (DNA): TGTGCCAGAAGCTTGGCCGGATCGGGAACCTCACCGTGCACAGATACGCAGTATTTT. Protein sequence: CARSLAGSGTSPCTDTQYF.

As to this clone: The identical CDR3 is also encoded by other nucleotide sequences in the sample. The CDR3 DNA reads as TGTGCCAGCAGCCTAGACAGGGTGAACACTGAAGCTTTCTTT. Amino acids: CASSLDRVNTEAFF. V and J are TRBV28 and TRBJ1-1, with 7 nucleotides matching TRBD1. This CDR3 spans 14 amino acids. From germline, CDR1 is MDHEN and CDR2 SYDVKM. Losses at the gene ends were 6 bases for V and 0 bases for J; bases not matched to a gene: 4.

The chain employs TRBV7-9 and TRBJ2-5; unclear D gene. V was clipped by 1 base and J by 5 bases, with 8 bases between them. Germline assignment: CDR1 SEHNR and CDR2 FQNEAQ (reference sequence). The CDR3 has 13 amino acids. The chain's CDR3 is CASSLVPFETQYF. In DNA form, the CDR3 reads TGTGCCAGCAGCTTAGTCCCTTTCGAGACCCAGTACTTC.

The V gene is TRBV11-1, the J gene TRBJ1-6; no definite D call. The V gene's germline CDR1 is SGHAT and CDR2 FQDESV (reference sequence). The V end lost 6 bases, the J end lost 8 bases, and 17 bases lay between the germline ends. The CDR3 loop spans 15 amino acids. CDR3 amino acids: CASRGEGGTYSPLHF. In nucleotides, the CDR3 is TGTGCCAGCAGGGGAGAGGGCGGTACCTATTCACCCCTCCACTTT.

The CDR3 region has the DNA TGTGCCAGCAGTCGTACAGGGGCAATTGGGTCACCCCTCCACTTT. Translation gives CASSRTGAIGSPLHF. V and J are TRBV6-5 and TRBJ1-6; 7 nucleotides line up with TRBD1. The CDR3 contains 15 residues. V was clipped by 5 bases and J by 10 bases; unmatched bases: 11. The germline V gene has CDR1 MNHEY and CDR2 SVGAGI.

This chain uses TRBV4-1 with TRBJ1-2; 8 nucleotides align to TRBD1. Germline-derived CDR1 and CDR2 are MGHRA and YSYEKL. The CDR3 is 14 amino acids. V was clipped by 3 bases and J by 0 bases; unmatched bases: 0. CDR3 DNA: TGCGCCAGCAGCCAGGGACAGGCTAACTATGGCTACACCTTC. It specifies CASSQGQANYGYTF.

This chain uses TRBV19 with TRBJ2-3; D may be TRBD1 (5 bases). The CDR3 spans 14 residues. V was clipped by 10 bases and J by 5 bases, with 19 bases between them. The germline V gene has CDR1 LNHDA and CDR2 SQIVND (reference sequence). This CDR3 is CATTGLSGIDTQYF. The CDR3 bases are TGTGCCACTACAGGATTGTCGGGCATAGATACGCAGTATTTT.

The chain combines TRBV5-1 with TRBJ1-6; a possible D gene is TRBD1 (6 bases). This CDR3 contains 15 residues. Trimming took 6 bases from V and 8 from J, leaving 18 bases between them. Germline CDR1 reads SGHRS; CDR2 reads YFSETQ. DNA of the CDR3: TGCGCCAGCACGCCACTGGGGGCCATAGATTCACCCCTCCACTTT. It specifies CASTPLGAIDSPLHF.